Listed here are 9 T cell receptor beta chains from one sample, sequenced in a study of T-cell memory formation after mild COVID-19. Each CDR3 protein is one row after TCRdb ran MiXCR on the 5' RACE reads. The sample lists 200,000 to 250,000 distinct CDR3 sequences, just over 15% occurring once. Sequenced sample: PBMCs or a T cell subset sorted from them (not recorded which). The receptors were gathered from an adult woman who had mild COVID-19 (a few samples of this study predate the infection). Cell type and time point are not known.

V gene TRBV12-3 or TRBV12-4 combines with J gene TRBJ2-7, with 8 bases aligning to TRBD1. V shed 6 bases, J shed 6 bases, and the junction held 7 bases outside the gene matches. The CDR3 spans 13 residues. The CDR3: CASSSTGGSEQYF. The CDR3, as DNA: TGTGCCAGCAGCTCTACAGGGGGGAGCGAGCAGTACTTC.

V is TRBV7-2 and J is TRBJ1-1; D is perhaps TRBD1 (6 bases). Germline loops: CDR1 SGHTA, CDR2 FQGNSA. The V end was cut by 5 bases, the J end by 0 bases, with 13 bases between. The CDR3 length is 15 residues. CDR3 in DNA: TGTGCCAGCAGCCCGGTGGGGGGCCTGAACACTGAAGCTTTCTTT. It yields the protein CASSPVGGLNTEAFF.

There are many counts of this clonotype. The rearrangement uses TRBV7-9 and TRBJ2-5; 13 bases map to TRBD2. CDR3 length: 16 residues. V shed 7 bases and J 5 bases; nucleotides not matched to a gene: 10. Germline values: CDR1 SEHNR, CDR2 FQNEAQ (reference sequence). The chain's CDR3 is CASTLSSGLAGETQYF. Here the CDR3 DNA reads TGTGCCAGCACCCTGTCCTCGGGACTAGCGGGGGAGACCCAGTACTTC.

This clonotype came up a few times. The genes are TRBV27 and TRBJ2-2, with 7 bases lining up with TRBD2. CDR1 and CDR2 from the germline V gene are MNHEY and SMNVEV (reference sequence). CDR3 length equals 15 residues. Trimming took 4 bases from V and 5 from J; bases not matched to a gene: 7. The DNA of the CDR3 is TGTGCCAGCAGTTCCGGCGGGAGCGGGACCGGGGAGCTGTTTTTT. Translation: CASSSGGSGTGELFF.

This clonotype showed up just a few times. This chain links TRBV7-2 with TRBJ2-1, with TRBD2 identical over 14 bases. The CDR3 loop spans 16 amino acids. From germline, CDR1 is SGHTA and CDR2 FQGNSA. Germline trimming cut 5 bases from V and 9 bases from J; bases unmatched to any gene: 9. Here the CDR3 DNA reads TGTGCCAGCAGCAATTTCGGGACTAGCGGGAGCTCTGAGCAGTTCTTC. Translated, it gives CASSNFGTSGSSEQFF.

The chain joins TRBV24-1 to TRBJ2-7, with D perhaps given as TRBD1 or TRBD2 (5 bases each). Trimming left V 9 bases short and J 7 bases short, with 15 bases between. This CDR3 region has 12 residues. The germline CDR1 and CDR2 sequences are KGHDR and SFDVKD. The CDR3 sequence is CATSGTLGEQYF. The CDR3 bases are TGTGCCACCTCCGGGACCCTGGGGGAGCAGTACTTC.

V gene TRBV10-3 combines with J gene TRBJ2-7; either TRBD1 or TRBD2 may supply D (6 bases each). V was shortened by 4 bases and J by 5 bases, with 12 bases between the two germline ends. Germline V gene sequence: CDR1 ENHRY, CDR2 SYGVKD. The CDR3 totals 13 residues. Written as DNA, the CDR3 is TGTGCCATCAGTGGACGGGGGCTTGACGAGCAGTACTTC. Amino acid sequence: CAISGRGLDEQYF.

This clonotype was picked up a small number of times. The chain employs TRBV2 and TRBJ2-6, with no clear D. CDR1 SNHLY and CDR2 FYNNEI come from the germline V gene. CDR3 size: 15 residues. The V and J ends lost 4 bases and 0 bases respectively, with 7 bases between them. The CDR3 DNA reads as TGTGCCAGCAGTGTTGAGATCTCTGGGGCCAACGTCCTGACTTTC. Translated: CASSVEISGANVLTF.

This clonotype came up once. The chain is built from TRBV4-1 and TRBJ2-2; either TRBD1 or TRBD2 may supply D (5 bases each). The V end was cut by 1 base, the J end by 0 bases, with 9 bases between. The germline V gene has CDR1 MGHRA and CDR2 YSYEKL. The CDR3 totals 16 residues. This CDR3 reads CASSQVGTANTGELFF. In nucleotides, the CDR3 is TGCGCCAGCAGCCAAGTAGGGACGGCGAACACCGGGGAGCTGTTTTTT.